The T cell receptor (beta chain) under discussion was sequenced for a study of regulatory T cells in long-lasting Graves disease. The time point denotes: newly diagnosed GD, antithyroid drugs for less than 3 months. From RNA extracted from PBMCs, the TCR library was made. Building of the TCR beta libraries involved iRepertoire HTBI primers and Arm-PCR of CDR3 regions. In TCRdb, the multiplex PCR reads were re-called with MiXCR into one record per CDR3 protein. The profile shows 350,000 to 450,000 distinct CDR3 sequences, more than 13% of them singletons. This clonotype was recorded many times. This sample was shared with a second study, whose subject was T cells in Graves' hyperthyroidism and ophthalmopathy. That paper adds: Disease duration under 2 months; hyperthyroidism patients were aged 18 to 65.

This receptor was identified in a woman in her 30s with Graves disease. The input for sequencing was peripheral blood mononuclear cells (PBMCs), taken at new diagnosis, from a patient treated with antithyroid drugs.

CDR3 DNA: TGTGCCAGCAGCCCCCAGACAGACATCTACGAGCAGTACTTC. It specifies CASSPQTDIYEQYF. The chain recombines TRBV7-9 with TRBJ2-7; TRBD1 is a possible D gene (5 bases). Germline V gene data show CDR1 as SEHNR and CDR2 as FQNEAQ (reference sequence). This CDR3 is built from 14 residues. V gave up 5 bases and J gave up 3 bases, with 14 bases separating them.